The present T cell receptor (beta chain) was sequenced within a study of cytomegalovirus exposure and HLA in healthy donors. Study-wide context: Clustering assigned about 79% of the approximately 430 genotyped donors to the Caucasian-associated ancestry cluster. The study's findings and limits: In a later analysis, TCR beta V- and J-gene trimming showed a link to a missense DCLRE1C variant. Some highly shared sequence variants likely arose as a pipeline artifact. Listed as cytomegalovirus-associated were 150 or so TCR beta chains.

On this clone itself: The antigen is undetermined.

Germline CDR1 reads MDHEN; CDR2 reads SYDVKM. The CDR3 covers 13 residues. 60 Vbeta and 13 Jbeta primers were used in PCR. Profiled with immunoSEQ multiplex PCR; TCRdb holds only in-frame clones, not every one. Of 250,000 to 300,000 clones in the sample, approximately 84% are singletons; the top ten hold 1.5% to 2.5%. The sequence was obtained from a middle-aged woman in good health and CMV-seropositive. The chain combines TRBV28 with TRBJ2-5, with D perhaps TRBD2 (5 bases). Judging by the DNA end, TRBJ2-7 fits better; the J call may be wrong. Sequenced material: PBMCs. CDR3 amino acids: CASVGGLSYEQYF. DNA of the CDR3: TGTGCCAGCGTGGGCGGGTTATCCTACGAGCAGTACTTC.